This T cell receptor (beta chain) comes out of a study of cytomegalovirus exposure and HLA in healthy donors. To note about this clone: What it binds is unknown.

The germline V gene encodes CDR1 SGDLS and CDR2 YYNGEE. CDR3 length: 16 residues. After removal of 2 bases from V and 1 base from J, the junction contained 5 bases not matched to a gene. Overall study findings and caveats: Reports described diagnosis of cytomegalovirus status by the classifier as highly specific and sensitive. An ancestry cluster, one associated with Asian ancestry, reportedly showed fewer N-insertions than the approximately 650-donor mean in a later analysis. Further analysis, carried out later, found HLA-associated TCR beta chains more clonally expanded than equally common other chains.

PCR was performed using 60 Vbeta and 13 Jbeta primers. Here immunoSEQ multiplex PCR was the method, and the copy in TCRdb shows in-frame clones only, minus some. In the table there are roughly 150,000 clones, about 80% of which are singletons. This receptor was obtained from a woman aged 35 to 49 in good health and CMV-seronegative. This chain joins TRBV9 and TRBJ2-3; 9 bases are shared with TRBD2. The sequencing input was PBMCs. The CDR3 nucleotides are TGTGCCAGCAGCGTGGGGTCTAGCGGGGGCACAGATACGCAGTATTTT. Protein product: CASSVGSSGGTDTQYF.